The sequence of this T cell receptor beta chain was determined in a study of blood T cells in healthy people across ages. The overall study: Through template switching, about one barcoded beta molecule was captured per two T cells, as measured in model experiments.

The germline CDR1 and CDR2 sequences are ENHRY and SYGVKD. Deletions cut 7 bases from V and 2 bases from J, with 13 bases between. There are 14 residues in the CDR3. Next came a second PCR, run for about 7 to 12 cycles, which used a sample-barcoded 5' primer along with a J-beta primer mix. Using its own MiXCR run on the 5' RACE reads, TCRdb lists one record per CDR3 protein. Here the sample spans about 1,400,000 distinct CDR3 sequences, about 43% being singletons. This clonotype has just a few counts. The receptor was derived from a woman under 30 in good health. The sample taken for sequencing was blood. The chain has TRBV10-3 and TRBJ2-3; D could derive from TRBD1 or TRBD2 (6 bases each). The CDR3 spells CAIKGGADTDTQYF. The CDR3 nucleotides are TGTGCCATCAAGGGGGGCGCGGACACAGATACGCAGTATTTT.